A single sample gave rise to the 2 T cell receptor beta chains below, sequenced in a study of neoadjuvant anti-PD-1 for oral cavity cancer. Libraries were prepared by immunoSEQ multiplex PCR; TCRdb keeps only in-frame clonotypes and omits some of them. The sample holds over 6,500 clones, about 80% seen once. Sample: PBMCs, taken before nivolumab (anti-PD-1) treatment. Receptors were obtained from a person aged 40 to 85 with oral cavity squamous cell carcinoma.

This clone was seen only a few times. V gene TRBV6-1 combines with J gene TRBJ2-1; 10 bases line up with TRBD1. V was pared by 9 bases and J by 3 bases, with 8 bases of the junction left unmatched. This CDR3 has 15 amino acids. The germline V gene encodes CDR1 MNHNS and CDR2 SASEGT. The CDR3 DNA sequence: TGTGCCAGTCTCCCGGGACAGGGGTACTACAATGAGCAGTTCTTC. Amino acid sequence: CASLPGQGYYNEQFF.

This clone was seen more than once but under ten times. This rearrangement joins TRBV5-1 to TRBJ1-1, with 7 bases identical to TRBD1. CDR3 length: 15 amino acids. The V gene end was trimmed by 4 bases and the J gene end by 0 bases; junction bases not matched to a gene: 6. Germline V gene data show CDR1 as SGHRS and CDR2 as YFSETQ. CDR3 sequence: CASSGPTGLNTEAFF. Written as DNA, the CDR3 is TGCGCCAGCAGCGGTCCGACAGGGCTGAACACTGAAGCTTTCTTT.